Listed below are T cell receptor beta chains from one sample, sequenced in a study of lymphopenia after photon versus proton radiotherapy. Libraries were prepared by immunoSEQ multiplex PCR; TCRdb keeps only in-frame clonotypes and omits some of them. The sample has almost 30,000 clones, around nine tenths seen once. The sample in question was peripheral blood, obtained from a patient treated with proton-based radiotherapy. Source of these receptors: a woman in her fifties or sixties with cholangiocarcinoma. Some clones in this sample may be carry-over from other donors' samples. CDR3s include the opening cysteine and the closing phenylalanine or tryptophan. The order of the fields is CDR3 protein, J gene, V gene, D gene. The D gene is left open where the match is weak.

CDR3 protein: CASGLRGGRSEQYF; J gene: TRBJ2-7; V gene: TRBV12-5; D gene: TRBD2
CDR3 protein: CASSRRPRGDQPQHF; J gene: TRBJ1-5; V gene: TRBV6-5; D gene: NA
CDR3 protein: CASSESVVGELFF; J gene: TRBJ2-2; V gene: TRBV2; D gene: NA
CDR3 protein: CASSERLDTGELFF; J gene: TRBJ2-2; V gene: TRBV10-2; D gene: NA
CDR3 protein: CAISEWVEGEQFF; J gene: TRBJ2-1; V gene: TRBV10-3; D gene: NA
CDR3 protein: CASSRGGTDTEAFF; J gene: TRBJ1-1; V gene: TRBV6-6; D gene: TRBD1
CDR3 protein: CSARDQETQYF; J gene: TRBJ2-5; V gene: TRBV20-1; D gene: NA
CDR3 protein: CASRGISAGHEQFF; J gene: TRBJ2-1; V gene: TRBV2; D gene: NA
CDR3 protein: CASSLGVAQIEAFF; J gene: TRBJ1-1; V gene: TRBV11-2; D gene: NA
CDR3 protein: CASSRGGHYGTNEKLFF; J gene: TRBJ1-4; V gene: TRBV5-8; D gene: TRBD1
CDR3 protein: CASSWGQGKGETQYF; J gene: TRBJ2-5; V gene: TRBV11-3; D gene: TRBD1
CDR3 protein: CASSDRGLAGDGKNIQYF; J gene: TRBJ2-4; V gene: TRBV18; D gene: TRBD2
CDR3 protein: CASNSRGLAGGHDKNIQYF; J gene: TRBJ2-4; V gene: TRBV2; D gene: TRBD2
CDR3 protein: CASRRRAQDDYGYTF; J gene: TRBJ1-2; V gene: TRBV7-2; D gene: NA
CDR3 protein: CASSLEGTGELFF; J gene: TRBJ2-2; V gene: TRBV5-1; D gene: NA
CDR3 protein: CASSEAGWTSEQFF; J gene: TRBJ2-1; V gene: TRBV2; D gene: TRBD2
CDR3 protein: CASSVDGGETQYF; J gene: TRBJ2-5; V gene: TRBV9; D gene: TRBD2
CDR3 protein: CASTVQAALNYGYTF; J gene: TRBJ1-2; V gene: TRBV2; D gene: NA
CDR3 protein: CASSPRILSSYNEQFF; J gene: TRBJ2-1; V gene: TRBV5-1; D gene: NA
CDR3 protein: CASSQDYVLRGNQPQHF; J gene: TRBJ1-5; V gene: TRBV4-2; D gene: NA
CDR3 protein: CASSPLFGGGDNEQFF; J gene: TRBJ2-1; V gene: TRBV18; D gene: TRBD2
CDR3 protein: CASSLAGSNNGEQFF; J gene: TRBJ2-1; V gene: TRBV7-6; D gene: NA
CDR3 protein: CASSVGTSFEQYF; J gene: TRBJ2-7; V gene: TRBV19; D gene: NA
CDR3 protein: CASSGRQIISYGYTF; J gene: TRBJ1-2; V gene: TRBV9; D gene: NA
CDR3 protein: CASSLGQSYGYTF; J gene: TRBJ1-2; V gene: TRBV14; D gene: TRBD1
CDR3 protein: CASSLRPRQGTAQYF; J gene: TRBJ2-3; V gene: TRBV7-2; D gene: TRBD1
CDR3 protein: CASSLSTSRVTANF; J gene: TRBJ2-4; V gene: TRBV28; D gene: NA
CDR3 protein: CASSLEGPRSKYF; J gene: TRBJ2-7; V gene: TRBV5-1; D gene: NA
CDR3 protein: CASSYAGHEAFF; J gene: TRBJ1-1; V gene: TRBV7-8; D gene: NA
CDR3 protein: CAWSGGGSGNTIYF; J gene: TRBJ1-3; V gene: TRBV30; D gene: NA
CDR3 protein: CASSSSPGGGRTEAFF; J gene: TRBJ1-1; V gene: TRBV27; D gene: TRBD1
CDR3 protein: CASSPNGQNTEAFF; J gene: TRBJ1-1; V gene: TRBV18; D gene: NA
CDR3 protein: CASSLGGPLHEQYF; J gene: TRBJ2-7; V gene: TRBV27; D gene: NA
CDR3 protein: CASSFVQAYEQYF; J gene: TRBJ2-7; V gene: TRBV7-9; D gene: NA
CDR3 protein: CASSLGFGAGAGDTQYF; J gene: TRBJ2-3; V gene: TRBV5-5; D gene: TRBD2